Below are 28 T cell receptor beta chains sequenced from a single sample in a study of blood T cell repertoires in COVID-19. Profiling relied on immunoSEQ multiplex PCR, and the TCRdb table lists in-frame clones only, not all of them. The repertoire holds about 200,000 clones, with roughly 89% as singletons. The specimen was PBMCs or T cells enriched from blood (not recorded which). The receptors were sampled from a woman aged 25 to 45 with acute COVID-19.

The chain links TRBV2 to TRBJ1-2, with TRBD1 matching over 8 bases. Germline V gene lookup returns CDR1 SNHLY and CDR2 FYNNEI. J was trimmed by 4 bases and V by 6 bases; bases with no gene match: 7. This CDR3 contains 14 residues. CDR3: CASSPRTGSYGYTF. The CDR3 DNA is TGTGCCAGCAGCCCTAGGACAGGGAGCTATGGCTACACCTTC.

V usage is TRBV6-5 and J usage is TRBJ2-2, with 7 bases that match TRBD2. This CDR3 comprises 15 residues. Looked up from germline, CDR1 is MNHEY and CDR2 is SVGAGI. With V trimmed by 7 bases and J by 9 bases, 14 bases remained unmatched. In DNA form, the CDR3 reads TGTGCCAGCACCCTAACCAGTACGGGGACTAGGGAGCTGTTTTTT. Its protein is CASTLTSTGTRELFF.

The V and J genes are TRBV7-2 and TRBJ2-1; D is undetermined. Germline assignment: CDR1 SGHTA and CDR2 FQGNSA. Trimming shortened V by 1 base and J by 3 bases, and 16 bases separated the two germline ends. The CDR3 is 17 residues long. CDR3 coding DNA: TGTGCCAGCAGCTTAGAAAGTGCCTGGCAGATCTACAATGAGCAGTTCTTC. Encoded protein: CASSLESAWQIYNEQFF.

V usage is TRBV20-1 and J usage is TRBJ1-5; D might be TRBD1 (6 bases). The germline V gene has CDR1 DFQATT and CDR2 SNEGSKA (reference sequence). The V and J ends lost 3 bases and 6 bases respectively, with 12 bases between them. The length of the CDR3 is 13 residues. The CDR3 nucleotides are TGCAGTGCTAGTCTGCAGGGGATTCAGCCCCAGCATTTT. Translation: CSASLQGIQPQHF.

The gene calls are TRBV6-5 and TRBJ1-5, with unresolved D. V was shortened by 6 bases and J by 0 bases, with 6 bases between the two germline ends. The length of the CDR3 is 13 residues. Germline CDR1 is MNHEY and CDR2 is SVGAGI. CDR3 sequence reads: CASSTSSNQPQHF. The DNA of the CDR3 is TGTGCCAGCAGCACATCTAGCAATCAGCCCCAGCATTTT.

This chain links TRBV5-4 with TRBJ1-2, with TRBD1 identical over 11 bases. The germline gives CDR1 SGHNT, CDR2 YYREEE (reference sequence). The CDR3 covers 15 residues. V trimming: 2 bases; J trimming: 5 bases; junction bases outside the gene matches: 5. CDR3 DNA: TGTGCCAGCAGCTTTGGCGGACAGGGGGCGTATGGCTACACCTTC. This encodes CASSFGGQGAYGYTF.

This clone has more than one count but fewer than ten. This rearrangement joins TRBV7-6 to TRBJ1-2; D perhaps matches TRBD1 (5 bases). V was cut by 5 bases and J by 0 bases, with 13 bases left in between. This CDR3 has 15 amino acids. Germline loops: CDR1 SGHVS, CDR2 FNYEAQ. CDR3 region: CASSATGVANYGYTF. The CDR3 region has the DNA TGTGCCAGCAGCGCAACGGGGGTTGCTAACTATGGCTACACCTTC. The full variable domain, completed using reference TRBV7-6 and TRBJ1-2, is GAGVSQSPRYKVTKRGQDVALRCDPISGHVSLYWYRQALGQGPEFLTYFNYEAQQDKSGLPNDRFSAERPEGSISTLTIQRTEQRDSAMYRCASSATGVANYGYTFGSGTRLTVV.

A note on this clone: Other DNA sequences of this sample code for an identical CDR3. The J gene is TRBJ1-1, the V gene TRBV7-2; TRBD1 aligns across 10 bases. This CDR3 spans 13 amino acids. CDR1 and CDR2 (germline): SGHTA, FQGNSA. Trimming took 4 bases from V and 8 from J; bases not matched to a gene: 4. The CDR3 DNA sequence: TGTGCCAGCAGCTACGACAGGGGGCGCGAAGCTTTCTTT. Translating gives CASSYDRGREAFF.

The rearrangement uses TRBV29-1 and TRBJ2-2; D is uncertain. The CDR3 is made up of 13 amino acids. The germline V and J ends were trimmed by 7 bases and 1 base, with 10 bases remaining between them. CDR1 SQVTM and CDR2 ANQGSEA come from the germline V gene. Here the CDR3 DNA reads TGCAGCGGCGGAGCGATGAACACCGGGGAGCTGTTTTTT. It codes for CSGGAMNTGELFF.

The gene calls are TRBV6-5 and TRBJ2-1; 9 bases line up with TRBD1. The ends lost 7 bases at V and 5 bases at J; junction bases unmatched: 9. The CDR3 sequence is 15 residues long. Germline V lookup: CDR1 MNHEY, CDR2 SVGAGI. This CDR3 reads CASTATGGLNNEQFF. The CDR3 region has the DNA TGTGCCAGCACCGCAACAGGGGGCCTTAACAATGAGCAGTTCTTC.

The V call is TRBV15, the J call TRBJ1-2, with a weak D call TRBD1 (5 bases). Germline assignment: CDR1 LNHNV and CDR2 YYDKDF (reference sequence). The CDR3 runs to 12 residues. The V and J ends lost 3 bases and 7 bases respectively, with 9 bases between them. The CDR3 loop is CATSRGEVGYTF. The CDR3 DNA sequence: TGTGCCACCAGCAGGGGGGAGGTTGGCTACACCTTC. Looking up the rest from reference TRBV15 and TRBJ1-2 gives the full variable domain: DAMVIQNPRYQVTQFGKPVTLSCSQTLNHNVMYWYQQKSSQAPKLLFHYYDKDFNNEADTPDNFQSRRPNTSFCFLDIRSPGLGDTAMYLCATSRGEVGYTFGSGTRLTVV.

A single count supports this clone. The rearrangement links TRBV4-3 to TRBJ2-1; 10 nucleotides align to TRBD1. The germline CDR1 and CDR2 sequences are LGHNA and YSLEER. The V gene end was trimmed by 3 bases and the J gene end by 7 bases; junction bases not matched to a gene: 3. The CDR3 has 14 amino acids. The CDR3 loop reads CASSHPGQGNEQFF. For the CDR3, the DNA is TGCGCCAGCAGCCATCCGGGACAGGGGAATGAGCAGTTCTTC.

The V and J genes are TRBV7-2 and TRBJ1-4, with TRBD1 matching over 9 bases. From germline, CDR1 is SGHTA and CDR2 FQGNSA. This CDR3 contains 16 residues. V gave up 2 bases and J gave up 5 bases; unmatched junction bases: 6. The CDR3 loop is CASSLRDRVQNEKLFF. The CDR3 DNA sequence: TGTGCCAGCAGCTTAAGGGACAGGGTCCAGAATGAAAAACTGTTTTTT.

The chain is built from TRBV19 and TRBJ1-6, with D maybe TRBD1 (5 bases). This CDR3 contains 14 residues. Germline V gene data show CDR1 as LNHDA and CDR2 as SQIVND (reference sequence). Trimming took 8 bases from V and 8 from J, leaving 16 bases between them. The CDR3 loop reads CASAAGVPYSPLHF. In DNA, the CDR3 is TGTGCCAGTGCGGCGGGGGTTCCCTATTCACCCCTCCACTTT.

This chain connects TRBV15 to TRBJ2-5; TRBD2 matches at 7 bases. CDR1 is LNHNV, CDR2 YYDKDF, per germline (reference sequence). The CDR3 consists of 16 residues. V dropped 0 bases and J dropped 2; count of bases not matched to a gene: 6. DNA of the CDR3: TGTGCCACCAGCAGAGATCCTACAGCGGGGCAAGAGACCCAGTACTTC. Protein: CATSRDPTAGQETQYF.

CDR3 amino acids: CASSQDGRGRAFF. The CDR3 region has the DNA TGCGCCAGCAGCCAAGATGGAAGGGGTCGGGCTTTCTTT. The chain uses TRBV4-3 and TRBJ1-1; perhaps TRBD1 as D (5 bases). Germline-derived CDR1 and CDR2 are LGHNA and YSLEER. The CDR3 consists of 13 residues. V dropped 0 bases and J dropped 11 bases, with 13 bases sitting between them.

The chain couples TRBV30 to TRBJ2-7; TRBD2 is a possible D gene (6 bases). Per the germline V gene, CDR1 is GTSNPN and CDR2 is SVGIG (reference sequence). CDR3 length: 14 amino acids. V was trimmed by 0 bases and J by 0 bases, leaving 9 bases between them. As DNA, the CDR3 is TGTGCCTGGAGTGTACGGGGAGGCTCCTACGAGCAGTACTTC. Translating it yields CAWSVRGGSYEQYF.

This CDR3 is CASSPGSGLNTEAFF. In nucleotides, the CDR3 is TGTGCCAGCAGCCCCGGGTCAGGGCTGAACACTGAAGCTTTCTTT. This rearrangement joins TRBV7-2 to TRBJ1-1; tentative D call: TRBD1 (5 bases). The CDR3 length is 15 residues. Looked up from germline, CDR1 is SGHTA and CDR2 is FQGNSA. Trimming shortened V by 5 bases and J by 0 bases, and 13 bases separated the two germline ends.

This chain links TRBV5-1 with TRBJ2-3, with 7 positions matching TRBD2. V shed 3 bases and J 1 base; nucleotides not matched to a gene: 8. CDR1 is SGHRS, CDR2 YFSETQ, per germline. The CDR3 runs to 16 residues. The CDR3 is CASSSRTRRGTDTQYF. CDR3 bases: TGCGCCAGCAGCTCCAGGACTAGACGGGGCACAGATACGCAGTATTTT.

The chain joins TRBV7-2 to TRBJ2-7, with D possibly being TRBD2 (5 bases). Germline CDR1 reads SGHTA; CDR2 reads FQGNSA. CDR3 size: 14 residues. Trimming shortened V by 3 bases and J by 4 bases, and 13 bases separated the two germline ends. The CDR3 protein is CASSLMEAEYEQYF. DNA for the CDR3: TGTGCCAGCAGCTTGATGGAAGCGGAGTACGAGCAGTACTTC.

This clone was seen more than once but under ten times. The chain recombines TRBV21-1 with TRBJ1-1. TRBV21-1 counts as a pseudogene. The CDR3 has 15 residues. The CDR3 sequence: CASSKGGRKNTEAFF. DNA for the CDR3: TGTGCCAGCAGCAAAGGAGGCAGAAAGAACACTGAAGCTTTCTTT.

CDR3 region: CASSRGTSGGHTGELFF. In DNA, the CDR3 is TGTGCCAGCAGCCGAGGGACTAGCGGGGGACACACCGGGGAGCTGTTTTTT. The V gene is TRBV3-1 (or the pseudogene TRBV3-2), the J gene TRBJ2-2; 14 bases align to TRBD2. This CDR3 spans 17 amino acids. V shed 4 bases, J shed 3 bases, and the junction held 4 bases outside the gene matches. The V gene's germline CDR1 is LGHDT and CDR2 YNNKEL (reference sequence).

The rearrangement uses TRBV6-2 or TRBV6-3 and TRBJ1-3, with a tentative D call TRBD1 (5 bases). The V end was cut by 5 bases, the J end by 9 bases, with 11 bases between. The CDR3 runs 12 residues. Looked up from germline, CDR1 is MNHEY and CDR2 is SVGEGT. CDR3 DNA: TGTGCCAGCAGTGCCTCAGGGATCACCATATATTTT. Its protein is CASSASGITIYF.

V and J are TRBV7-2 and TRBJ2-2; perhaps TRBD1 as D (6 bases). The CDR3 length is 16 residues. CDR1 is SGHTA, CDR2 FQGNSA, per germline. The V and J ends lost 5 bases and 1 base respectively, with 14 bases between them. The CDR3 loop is CASSPQGTQNTGELFF. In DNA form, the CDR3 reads TGTGCCAGCAGCCCCCAGGGGACACAGAACACCGGGGAGCTGTTTTTT.

As DNA, the CDR3 is TGTGCCAGCTTGGGGAGGGGACAAAACACAGATACGCAGTATTTT. This sequence encodes CASLGRGQNTDTQYF. The chain has TRBV5-4 and TRBJ2-3; D is possibly TRBD2 (7 bases). The CDR3 covers 15 residues. Deletions cut 7 bases from V and 2 bases from J, with 17 bases between. CDR1 and CDR2 from the germline V gene are SGHNT and YYREEE (reference sequence).

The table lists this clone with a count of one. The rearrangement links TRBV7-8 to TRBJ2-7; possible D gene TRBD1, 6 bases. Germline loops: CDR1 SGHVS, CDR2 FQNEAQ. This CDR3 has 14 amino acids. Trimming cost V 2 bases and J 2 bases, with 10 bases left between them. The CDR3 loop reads CASSLIRDTYEQYF. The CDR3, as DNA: TGTGCCAGCAGCTTAATCCGGGACACCTACGAGCAGTACTTC.

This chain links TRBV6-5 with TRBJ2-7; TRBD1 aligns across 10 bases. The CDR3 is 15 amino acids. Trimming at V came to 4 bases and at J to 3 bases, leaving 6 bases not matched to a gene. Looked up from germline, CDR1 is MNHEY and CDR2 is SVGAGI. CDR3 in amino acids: CASSWGGTGDYEQYF. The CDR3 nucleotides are TGTGCCAGCAGTTGGGGAGGGACAGGGGACTACGAGCAGTACTTC.

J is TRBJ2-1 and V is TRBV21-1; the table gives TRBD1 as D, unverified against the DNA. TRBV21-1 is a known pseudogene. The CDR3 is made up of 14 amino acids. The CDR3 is CASSKGLTHNEQFF. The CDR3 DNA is TGTGCCAGCAGCAAGGGCCTGACACACAATGAGCAGTTCTTC.